A single sample is the source of the 15 T cell receptor beta chains below, sequenced in a study of cytomegalovirus exposure and HLA in healthy donors. The PCR ran on 60 Vbeta and 13 Jbeta primers. The protocol was immunoSEQ multiplex PCR, while the TCRdb copy is restricted to in-frame clones and leaves out a portion. Here the sample spans around 190,000 clones, around nine tenths being singletons. The material sequenced was PBMCs. The receptors here all came from a woman younger than 30 in good health and CMV-seronegative.

This sequence joins TRBV7-2 and TRBJ2-4; a weak D match, TRBD2 (6 bases). This CDR3 is built from 17 residues. Trimming stripped 3 bases from V and 7 bases from J, with 22 bases between. CDR1 and CDR2 (germline): SGHTA, FQGNSA. CDR3 coding DNA: TGTGCCAGCAGCTTCCAAGTCGGCGGGGAAGGAGGGAACATTCAGTACTTC. It encodes CASSFQVGGEGGNIQYF.

The sample holds a few counts of this clone. The V and J genes are TRBV7-9 and TRBJ2-7, with 12 bases that match TRBD1. Germline CDR1 reads SEHNR; CDR2 reads FQNEAQ (reference sequence). This CDR3 has 15 residues. J was trimmed by 3 bases and V by 5 bases; bases with no gene match: 5. The CDR3 DNA follows: TGTGCCAGCAGCCCCGGGACAGGGGGCTTCTACGAGCAGTACTTC. This gives the protein CASSPGTGGFYEQYF.

The chain has TRBV19 and TRBJ1-1; TRBD1 matches 8 bases. V lost 2 bases to trimming and J lost 3 bases; unmatched junction nucleotides: 2. Germline lookup yields CDR1 LNHDA and CDR2 SQIVND (reference sequence). This CDR3 spans 14 amino acids. CDR3 coding DNA: TGTGCCAGTAGTATAACAGGGGGTTACACTGAAGCTTTCTTT. Translating it yields CASSITGGYTEAFF.

This rearrangement joins TRBV9 to TRBJ2-7; 10 nucleotides agree with TRBD2. Germline V gene data show CDR1 as SGDLS and CDR2 as YYNGEE. The CDR3 has 15 amino acids. The V and J ends lost 3 bases and 6 bases, in that order; junction bases with no gene match: 9. The CDR3 DNA is TGTGCCAGCAGCGCGATAGCGGGAGGAGTAAGCGAGCAGTACTTC. It is translated as CASSAIAGGVSEQYF.

The gene calls are TRBV2 and TRBJ2-2; 7 nucleotides align to TRBD1. Germline-derived CDR1 and CDR2 are SNHLY and FYNNEI. The CDR3 runs 14 residues. J lost 2 bases, V lost 7 bases, and 4 bases had no gene match. CDR3 coding DNA: TGTGCCAGCACGGGGACAGTCAACACCGGGGAGCTGTTTTTT. It specifies CASTGTVNTGELFF.

The CDR3 reads CASSEDGDIQYF. The DNA for the CDR3 is TGTGCCAGCAGCGAGGACGGGGACATTCAGTACTTC. J is TRBJ2-4 and V is TRBV5-4; D is perhaps TRBD2 (5 bases). The V end was cut by 4 bases, the J end by 8 bases, with 10 bases between. The CDR3 runs to 12 residues. Looked up from germline, CDR1 is SGHNT and CDR2 is YYREEE (reference sequence).

J is TRBJ2-1 and V is TRBV5-6, with TRBD2 identical over 8 bases. The germline V gene has CDR1 SGHDT and CDR2 YYEEEE. After removal of 4 bases from V and 0 bases from J, the junction contained 9 bases not matched to a gene. There are 17 residues in the CDR3. The CDR3: CASSPQGLAGSYNEQFF. In DNA form, the CDR3 reads TGTGCCAGCAGCCCTCAAGGACTAGCTGGCTCCTACAATGAGCAGTTCTTC. Combining the CDR3 with reference TRBV5-6 and TRBJ2-1 gives the whole variable domain DAGVTQSPTHLIKTRGQQVTLRCSPKSGHDTVSWYQQALGQGPQFIFQYYEEEERQRGNFPDRFSGHQFPNYSSELNVNALLLGDSALYLCASSPQGLAGSYNEQFFGPGTRLTVL.

This chain joins TRBV6-6 and TRBJ1-5, with no clear D. CDR1 is MNHNY, CDR2 SVGAGI, per germline (reference sequence). This CDR3 spans 14 amino acids. The ends were cut back, 0 bases at V and 3 bases at J, with 6 bases in the middle. The CDR3 reads CASSYSRDNQPQHF. The CDR3 DNA reads TGTGCCAGCAGTTACTCTAGAGACAATCAGCCCCAGCATTTT.

The J gene is TRBJ2-7, the V gene TRBV6-1, with 12 bases fitting TRBD1. The length of the CDR3 is 15 residues. In germline, CDR1 is MNHNS, CDR2 SASEGT. With V trimmed by 4 bases and J by 3 bases, 4 bases remained unmatched. The CDR3 protein is CASSAGTGGLYEQYF. In DNA, the CDR3 is TGTGCCAGCAGTGCCGGGACAGGGGGCCTCTACGAGCAGTACTTC.

This clone was detected a few times. Other DNA sequences in the same sample also yield this CDR3. The chain carries TRBV2 and TRBJ2-7; 9 bases agree with TRBD1. Looked up from germline, CDR1 is SNHLY and CDR2 is FYNNEI. This CDR3 spans 12 amino acids. V lost 6 bases and J lost 4; bases outside the gene matches: 1. The CDR3: CASSGQGYEQYF. The CDR3, as DNA: TGTGCCAGCAGCGGACAGGGGTACGAGCAGTACTTC.

This chain uses TRBV30 with TRBJ2-5, with D maybe TRBD2 (5 bases). The J call is doubtful: the DNA matches TRBJ2-7 better. The germline gives CDR1 GTSNPN, CDR2 SVGIG (reference sequence). The CDR3 has 14 residues. Here the CDR3 DNA reads TGTGCCTGGAGTGTTGGGCTAGCAGGTGGCGAGCAGTACTTC. It codes for CAWSVGLAGGEQYF.

This clone was seen just once. This chain links TRBV5-1 with TRBJ2-7; TRBD1 aligns across 7 bases. Germline CDR1 is SGHRS and CDR2 is YFSETQ. CDR3 size: 15 residues. V lost 4 bases, J lost 5 bases, and 12 bases stayed unmatched. The CDR3 coding sequence is TGCGCCAGCAGCCAACCTTCGACAGGGAGCCACGAGCAGTACTTC. Its translation: CASSQPSTGSHEQYF.

V and J are TRBV5-1 and TRBJ1-4; possibly TRBD1 for D (6 bases). Germline CDR1 is SGHRS and CDR2 is YFSETQ. Trimming stripped 4 bases from V and 5 bases from J, with 12 bases between. This CDR3 spans 14 amino acids. The CDR3 loop reads CASSIRDINEKLFF. The CDR3 DNA follows: TGCGCCAGCAGCATCCGGGACATAAATGAAAAACTGTTTTTT.

The rearrangement uses TRBV20-1 and TRBJ2-7; D possibly corresponds to TRBD1 (5 bases). The germline gives CDR1 DFQATT, CDR2 SNEGSKA (reference sequence). The CDR3 has 11 amino acids. V was clipped by 4 bases and J by 4 bases, with 8 bases between them. The CDR3 reads CSATREYEQYF. CDR3 DNA: TGCAGTGCTACCAGGGAATACGAGCAGTACTTC.

This clone has only one observation. The gene calls are TRBV7-6 and TRBJ2-5, with D possibly being TRBD2 (5 bases). The germline V gene encodes CDR1 SGHVS and CDR2 FNYEAQ. This CDR3 is 15 amino acids long. Trimming shortened V by 1 base and J by 2 bases, and 11 bases separated the two germline ends. CDR3 coding DNA: TGTGCCAGCAGCTTAGAGCGGAGCTTACAAGAGACCCAGTACTTC. Its translation: CASSLERSLQETQYF.